This TCR beta chain was recorded in a study of T cells in Graves' hyperthyroidism and ophthalmopathy. Study at large: Blood from the periphery was taken at initial diagnosis, before any treatment.

Germline CDR1 and CDR2: DFQATT and SNEGSKA (reference sequence). This CDR3 spans 13 amino acids. The J segment lost 1 base and the V segment lost 3 bases, leaving 1 base of the junction unmatched. This clonotype was seen many times. Amplification targeted TCR beta CDR3 regions from RNA transcripts. First-round RT-PCR with HTBI primers amplified the TCR CDR3 region. Via MiXCR, TCRdb re-called the multiplex PCR reads, giving one row per CDR3 protein. The sample includes 400,000 to 450,000 distinct CDR3 sequences, roughly 14% of them seen just once. The V call is TRBV20-1, the J call TRBJ2-5; TRBD1 matches at 8 bases. This clonotype was obtained from a man younger than 35 with Graves' ophthalmopathy. Sequencing was carried out using blood. The CDR3 sequence is CSASDRGQETQYF. The CDR3 nucleotides read TGCAGTGCTAGCGACAGGGGCCAAGAGACCCAGTACTTC.